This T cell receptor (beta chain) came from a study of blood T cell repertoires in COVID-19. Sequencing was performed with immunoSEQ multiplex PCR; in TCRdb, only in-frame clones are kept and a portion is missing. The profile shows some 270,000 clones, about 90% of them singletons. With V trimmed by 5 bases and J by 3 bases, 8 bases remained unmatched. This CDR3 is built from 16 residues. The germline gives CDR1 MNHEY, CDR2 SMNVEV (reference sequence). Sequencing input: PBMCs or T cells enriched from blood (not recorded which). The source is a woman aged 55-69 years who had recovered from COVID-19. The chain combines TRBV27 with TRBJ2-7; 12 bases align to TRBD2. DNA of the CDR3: TGTGCCAGCAGTCCAAGGACTAGCGGGACCCTCTACGAGCAGTACTTC. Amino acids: CASSPRTSGTLYEQYF.